The present T cell receptor beta chain was sequenced within a study of neurological immune-mediated disorders. This clonotype turned up a few times. With 10-nucleotide random UMIs, 5'RACE was used to make the cDNA. TCRdb called the 5' RACE reads again in MiXCR, with one record for every CDR3 protein. In the table there are approximately 24,000 distinct CDR3 sequences, over 10% of which are singletons. The unsorted libraries were generated from a total of 2 million PBMCs, which had been stored in RNAlater at -80 C. The receptor's source is a woman in her thirties or forties with HTLV-1-associated myelopathy (HAM/TSP). Sequencing was done on a sample of PBMCs.

The CDR3 spells CASSPSGDSYNEQFF. The CDR3 nucleotides are TGTGCCAGCTCACCAAGCGGGGACTCCTACAATGAGCAGTTCTTC. The chain carries TRBV18 and TRBJ2-1; 7 positions agree with TRBD2. Germline V CDR1 and CDR2: KGHSH, LQKENI. The CDR3 loop spans 15 amino acids. J gave up 0 bases and V 2 bases, and 1 base lay outside the gene matches. Looking up the rest from reference TRBV18 and TRBJ2-1 gives the full variable domain: NAGVMQNPRHLVRRRGQEARLRCSPMKGHSHVYWYRQLPEEGLKFMVYLQKENIIDESGMPKERFSAEFPKEGPSILRIQQVVRGDSAAYFCASSPSGDSYNEQFFGPGTRLTVL.